These 12 T cell receptor beta chains were all obtained from the same sample, sequenced in a study of OX40 agonist ivuxolimab in advanced cancers. Profiled with immunoSEQ multiplex PCR; TCRdb holds only in-frame clones, not every one. This repertoire shows 31,000 or so clones, 65% to 85% found once; its top ten account for 20% to 25%. The source material was CD4+ or CD8+ T cells sorted from blood, sampled in a trial of the OX40 agonist ivuxolimab. The receptors shown here come from an adult with an advanced solid tumor such as melanoma, head and neck, liver or kidney cancer.

The V call is TRBV6-5, the J call TRBJ2-7; 7 bases fit TRBD2. The CDR3 consists of 16 residues. V dropped 0 bases and J dropped 2; count of bases not matched to a gene: 7. Germline V gives CDR1 MNHEY, CDR2 SVGAGI. In DNA form, the CDR3 reads TGTGCCAGCAGTTACTCGAGTGAGCGGGGAACCTACGAGCAGTACTTC. Translating gives CASSYSSERGTYEQYF.

A remark on this clone: This specimen includes other DNA sequences encoding the same CDR3. J is TRBJ2-5 and V is TRBV7-9, with D perhaps matching TRBD2 (6 bases). The CDR3 is made up of 15 amino acids. The V gene lost 5 bases and the J gene lost 3 bases, with 16 bases spanning the gap. In germline, CDR1 is SEHNR, CDR2 FQNEAQ (reference sequence). The CDR3 protein is CASSPWEVEEETQYF. Written as DNA, the CDR3 is TGTGCCAGCAGCCCCTGGGAGGTCGAGGAAGAGACCCAGTACTTC.

The chain combines TRBV11-3 with TRBJ2-7; TRBD2 matches 9 bases. V dropped 3 bases and J dropped 6; count of bases not matched to a gene: 9. Germline V lookup: CDR1 SGHNT, CDR2 YENEEA. The CDR3 sequence is 15 residues long. For the CDR3, the DNA is TGTGCCAGCAGCTTTGTCGGCGGGGGGGCGGGCGAGCAGTACTTC. This gives the protein CASSFVGGGAGEQYF.

The chain employs TRBV4-1 and TRBJ2-7; 10 bases agree with TRBD1. Germline V gene sequence: CDR1 MGHRA, CDR2 YSYEKL. The CDR3 contains 16 residues. The trim removed 4 bases at V and 6 bases at J, leaving 12 bases unmatched. The CDR3 reads CASSPSTRDRGLEQYF. CDR3 nucleotides: TGCGCCAGCAGCCCGTCTACTCGGGACAGGGGTCTCGAGCAGTACTTC.

The chain couples TRBV9 to TRBJ2-2, with D unresolved. The V end lost 0 bases, the J end lost 6 bases, and 3 bases lay between the germline ends. CDR1 and CDR2 (germline): SGDLS, YYNGEE. The CDR3 is made up of 12 amino acids. CDR3 sequence (DNA): TGTGCCAGCAGCGTAGTACCCGGGGAGCTGTTTTTT. Its translation is CASSVVPGELFF.

The chain couples TRBV7-9 to TRBJ1-2; a possible D gene is TRBD1 (5 bases). The V gene's germline CDR1 is SEHNR and CDR2 FQNEAQ (reference sequence). The CDR3 extends over 15 amino acids. V lost 5 bases to trimming and J lost 3 bases, with 16 bases between them. CDR3 amino acids: CASSPHRGTHYGYTF. DNA of the CDR3: TGTGCCAGCAGCCCCCACCGGGGGACCCACTATGGCTACACCTTC.

The rearrangement joins TRBV28 to TRBJ1-1; D is ambiguous. This CDR3 region has 16 residues. Trimming pared 4 bases from V and 0 bases from J, leaving 15 bases between. In germline, CDR1 is MDHEN, CDR2 SYDVKM. In DNA form, the CDR3 reads TGTGCCAGCAGTTCCTCTCAAGGTTTAATGAACACTGAAGCTTTCTTT. This gives the protein CASSSSQGLMNTEAFF.

The chain carries TRBV29-1 and TRBJ1-1; D is possibly TRBD1 (5 bases). Germline V gene lookup returns CDR1 SQVTM and CDR2 ANQGSEA. The V gene lost 6 bases and the J gene lost 8 bases, with 13 bases spanning the gap. The length of the CDR3 is 11 residues. CDR3 loop: CSVRDGAEAFF. The CDR3 DNA reads TGCAGCGTAAGGGACGGGGCGGAAGCTTTCTTT.

This clone appeared a few times. The V gene is TRBV7-8, the J gene TRBJ2-3; 9 bases are a match to TRBD2. The V and J ends lost 6 bases and 1 base, in that order; junction bases with no gene match: 5. The CDR3 has 15 residues. Looked up from germline, CDR1 is SGHVS and CDR2 is FQNEAQ. CDR3 sequence reads: CASSSGGGGTDTQYF. As DNA, the CDR3 is TGTGCCAGCAGTTCCGGCGGGGGGGGCACAGATACGCAGTATTTT.

The CDR3: CASRPSGSYEQYF. The CDR3, as DNA: TGTGCCAGCAGGCCCAGCGGCTCCTACGAGCAGTACTTC. This chain joins TRBV27 and TRBJ2-7; the D gene is possibly TRBD2 (5 bases). Germline V gives CDR1 MNHEY, CDR2 SMNVEV (reference sequence). V was trimmed by 6 bases and J by 0 bases, leaving 9 bases between them. The CDR3 covers 13 residues.

This clone has a single count. V gene TRBV19 combines with J gene TRBJ1-6; tentatively, D is TRBD1 (5 bases). Germline V gene lookup returns CDR1 LNHDA and CDR2 SQIVND (reference sequence). The length of the CDR3 is 14 residues. Trimming removed 5 bases at V and 7 bases at J, with 12 bases between. The CDR3 bases are TGTGCCAGTAGTCCGCCGGGGGGGAATTCACCCCTCCACTTT. Amino acid sequence: CASSPPGGNSPLHF.

This clone was recorded once. CDR3 loop: CASSLSGYTQYF. The CDR3 DNA sequence: TGTGCCAGCAGCCTCAGCGGGTATACGCAGTATTTT. The chain is built from TRBV9 and TRBJ2-3; TRBD2 is a possible D gene (6 bases). Germline assignment: CDR1 SGDLS and CDR2 YYNGEE. The V end was cut by 4 bases, the J end by 7 bases, with 10 bases between. This CDR3 region has 12 residues.